The rows below give T cell receptor beta chains drawn from one sample of a study of cytomegalovirus exposure and HLA in healthy donors. Here immunoSEQ multiplex PCR was the method, and the copy in TCRdb shows in-frame clones only, minus some. The sample contains fewer than 150,000 clones, almost 90% of which appear only once. The sample was PBMCs. Source of these receptors: a woman aged 18-30 years in good health and CMV-seropositive. Each CDR3 is given with its conserved first and last residue. The D gene is left open where the match is weak. Clone size appears in some rows only: once, few, many, or a class for an expanded clone.

J: TRBJ2-7
D: TRBD1
V: TRBV9
size: .
DNA: TGTGCCAGCAGCCCCGGACAGGGCGGGCCCTACGAGCAGTACTTC
CDR3: CASSPGQGGPYEQYF

J: TRBJ2-4
D: .
V: TRBV14
size: .
DNA: TGTGCCAGCAGCCATGGGAGCTTCGGAGGGGAAAACATTCAGTACTTC
CDR3: CASSHGSFGGENIQYF

J: TRBJ2-3
D: TRBD1
V: TRBV23-1
size: once
DNA: TGCGCCAGCAGCCCCGGGACAGAAAATCCCCTAAGCACAGATACGCAGTATTTT
CDR3: CASSPGTENPLSTDTQYF

J: TRBJ2-1
D: .
V: TRBV19
size: once
DNA: TGTGCCAGTAGTATAAGGTCACAGAATGAGCAGTTCTTC
CDR3: CASSIRSQNEQFF

J: TRBJ2-2
D: TRBD2
V: TRBV27
size: .
DNA: TGTGCCAGCAGCCTTAGAGGAAGTAGCGGGGGGGGAAAGACCGGGGAGCTGTTTTTT
CDR3: CASSLRGSSGGGKTGELFF

J: TRBJ2-1
D: .
V: TRBV6-1
size: .
DNA: TGTGCCAGCAGTGAACCAGGGAGGAGCTCCTACAATGAGCAGTTCTTC
CDR3: CASSEPGRSSYNEQFF

J: TRBJ1-1
D: .
V: TRBV6-5
size: .
DNA: TGTGCCAGCAAGAGTCCAGGGTCCACTGAAGCTTTCTTT
CDR3: CASKSPGSTEAFF

J: TRBJ2-1
D: TRBD1
V: TRBV4-1
size: .
DNA: TGCGCCAGCAGCCAAGATCCCACGACAGGGGCGACGCAGTTCTTC
CDR3: CASSQDPTTGATQFF

J: TRBJ2-1
D: TRBD2
V: TRBV5-4
size: once
DNA: TGTGCCAGCAGGACTAGCGGGAGCGTTGATGAGCAGTTCTTC
CDR3: CASRTSGSVDEQFF

J: TRBJ1-2
D: .
V: TRBV6-1
size: .
DNA: TGTGCCAGCAGTGAAGCAGACAGCGATGGCTACACCTTC
CDR3: CASSEADSDGYTF

J: TRBJ1-4
D: .
V: TRBV30
size: .
DNA: TGTGCCTGGAGTGTTCAGGGTCGAAATGAAAAACTGTTTTTT
CDR3: CAWSVQGRNEKLFF

J: TRBJ1-2
D: TRBD1
V: TRBV6-5
size: few
DNA: TGTGCCAGCAGAGACAGGGTGGGTGGCTACACCTTC
CDR3: CASRDRVGGYTF

J: TRBJ1-6
D: .
V: TRBV5-1
size: .
DNA: TGCGCCAGCAGCGGGGGGGCAGGGACCGATCTTCTTAATTCACCCCTCCACTTT
CDR3: CASSGGAGTDLLNSPLHF

J: TRBJ1-4
D: TRBD1
V: TRBV2
size: .
DNA: TGTGCCAGCACCGGGACAGGGAGCGGTGAAAAACTGTTTTTT
CDR3: CASTGTGSGEKLFF

J: TRBJ1-1
D: TRBD1
V: TRBV2
size: .
DNA: TGTGCCAGCAGTAAGGACAGGGGACTGCACACTGAAGCTTTCTTT
CDR3: CASSKDRGLHTEAFF

J: TRBJ2-2
D: TRBD1
V: TRBV25-1
size: .
DNA: TGTGCCAGCAGTGCAAAGACAGGGGGTTATATTGGGCTGTTTTTT
CDR3: CASSAKTGGYIGLFF

J: TRBJ2-1
D: TRBD2
V: TRBV28
size: .
DNA: TGTGCCAGCAGTTCTCCGGGACTAGCGGGAGATAGGGATGAGCAGTTCTTC
CDR3: CASSSPGLAGDRDEQFF

J: TRBJ2-5
D: TRBD2
V: TRBV30
size: .
DNA: TGTGCCTGGAGTGCTGGACTAGCGGGAGAGACCCAGTACTTC
CDR3: CAWSAGLAGETQYF